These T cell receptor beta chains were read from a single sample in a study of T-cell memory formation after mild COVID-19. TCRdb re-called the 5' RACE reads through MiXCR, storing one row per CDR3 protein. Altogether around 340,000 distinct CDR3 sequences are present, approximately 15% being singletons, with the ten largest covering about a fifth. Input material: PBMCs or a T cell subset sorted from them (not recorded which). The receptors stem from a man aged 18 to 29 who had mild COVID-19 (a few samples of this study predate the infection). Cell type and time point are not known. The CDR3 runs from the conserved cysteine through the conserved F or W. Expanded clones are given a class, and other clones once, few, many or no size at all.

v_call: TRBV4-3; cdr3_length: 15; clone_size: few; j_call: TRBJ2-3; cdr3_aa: CASSQVAGVADTQYF
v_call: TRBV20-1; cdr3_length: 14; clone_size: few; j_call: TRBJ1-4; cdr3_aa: CSARQPDYNEKLFF
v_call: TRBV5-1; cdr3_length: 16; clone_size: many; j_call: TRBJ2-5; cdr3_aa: CASAIRGVGREETQYF
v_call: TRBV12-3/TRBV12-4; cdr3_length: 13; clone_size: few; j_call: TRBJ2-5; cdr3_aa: CASGAGGASAQYF
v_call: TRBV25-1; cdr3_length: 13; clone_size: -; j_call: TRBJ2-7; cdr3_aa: CASGGGASYEQYF
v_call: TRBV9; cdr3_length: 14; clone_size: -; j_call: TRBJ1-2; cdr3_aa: CASSVEGRGYGYTF
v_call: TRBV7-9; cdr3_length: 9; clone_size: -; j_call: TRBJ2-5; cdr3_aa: CASSPLENF
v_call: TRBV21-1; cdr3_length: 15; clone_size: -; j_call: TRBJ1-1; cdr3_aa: CASSKAPGQGPEAFF
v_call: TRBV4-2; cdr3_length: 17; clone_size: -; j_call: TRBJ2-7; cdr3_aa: CASSQVPVGLGPYEQYF
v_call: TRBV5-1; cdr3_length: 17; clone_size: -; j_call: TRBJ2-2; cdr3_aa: CASSSSSTGTNTGELFF
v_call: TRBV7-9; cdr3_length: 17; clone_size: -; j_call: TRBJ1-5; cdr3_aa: CASSLGVGGFLNQPQHF
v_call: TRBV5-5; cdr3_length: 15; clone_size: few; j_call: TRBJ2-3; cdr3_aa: CASVKRIFAGDTQYF
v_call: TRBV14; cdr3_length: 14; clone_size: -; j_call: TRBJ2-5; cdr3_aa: CASSLRAGGETQYF
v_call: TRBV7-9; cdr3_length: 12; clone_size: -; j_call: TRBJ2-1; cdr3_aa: CASSLDVGWQFF
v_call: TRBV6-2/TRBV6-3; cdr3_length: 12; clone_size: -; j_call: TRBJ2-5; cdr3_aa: CAGETSGETQYF
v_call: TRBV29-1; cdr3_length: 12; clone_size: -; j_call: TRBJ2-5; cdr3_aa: CSVFRGLETQYF
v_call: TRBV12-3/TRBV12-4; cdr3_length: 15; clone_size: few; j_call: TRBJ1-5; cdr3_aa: CASSYRKAVNQPQHF
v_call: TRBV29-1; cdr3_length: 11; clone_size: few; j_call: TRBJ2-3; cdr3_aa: CSVGSGDTQYF
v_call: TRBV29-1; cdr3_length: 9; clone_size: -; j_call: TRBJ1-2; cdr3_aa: CSVELGYTF
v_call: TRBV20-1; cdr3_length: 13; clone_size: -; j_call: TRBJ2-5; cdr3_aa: CSASWGTEETQYF
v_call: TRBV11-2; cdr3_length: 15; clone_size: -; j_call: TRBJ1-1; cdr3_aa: CASSLVAGSNTEAFF
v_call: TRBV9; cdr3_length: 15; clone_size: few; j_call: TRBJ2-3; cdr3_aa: CASSVTSGSSDTQYF
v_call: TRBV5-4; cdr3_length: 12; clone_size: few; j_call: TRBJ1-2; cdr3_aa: CASSTGGYGYTF
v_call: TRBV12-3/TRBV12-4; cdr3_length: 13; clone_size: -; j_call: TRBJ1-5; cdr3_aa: CASSFFGRGAQHF
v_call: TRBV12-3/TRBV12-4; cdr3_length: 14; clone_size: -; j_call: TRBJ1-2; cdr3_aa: CASRDTRLLYGYTF
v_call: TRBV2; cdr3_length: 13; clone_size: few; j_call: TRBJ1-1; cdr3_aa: CASRTGMNTEAFF
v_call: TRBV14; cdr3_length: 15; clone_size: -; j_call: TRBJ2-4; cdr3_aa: CASSQGGTSGGRQYF
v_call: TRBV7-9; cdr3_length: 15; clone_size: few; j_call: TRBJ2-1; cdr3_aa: CASSPPRTGINEQFF
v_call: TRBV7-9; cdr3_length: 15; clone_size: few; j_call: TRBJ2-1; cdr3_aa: CASRAGASSYNEQFF
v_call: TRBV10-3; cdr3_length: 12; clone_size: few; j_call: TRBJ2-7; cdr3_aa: CAISESIYEQYF
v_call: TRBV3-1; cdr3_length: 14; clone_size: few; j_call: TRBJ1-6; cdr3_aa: CASRNQGYNSPLHF
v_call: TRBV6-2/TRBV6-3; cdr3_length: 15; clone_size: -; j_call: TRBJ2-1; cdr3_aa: CASSSSWRRGNEQFF
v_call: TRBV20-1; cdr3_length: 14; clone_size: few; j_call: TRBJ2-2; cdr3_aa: CSARRGMNTGELFF
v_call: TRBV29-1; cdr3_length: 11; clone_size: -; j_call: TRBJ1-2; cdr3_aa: CSVEGDYGYTF
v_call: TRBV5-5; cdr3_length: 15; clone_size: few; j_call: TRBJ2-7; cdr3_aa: CASSTRDGSSYEQYF
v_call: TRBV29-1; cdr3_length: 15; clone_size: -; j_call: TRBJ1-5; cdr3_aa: CSVVDEGQGLWPQHF
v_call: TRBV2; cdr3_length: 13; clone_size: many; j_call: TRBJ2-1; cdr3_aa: CASSRDYYNEQFF
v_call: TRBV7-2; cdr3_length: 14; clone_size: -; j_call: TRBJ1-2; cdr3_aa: CASSLAPGYWGYTF
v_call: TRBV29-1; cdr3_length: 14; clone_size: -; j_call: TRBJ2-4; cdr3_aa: CSVEDYRALNIQYF
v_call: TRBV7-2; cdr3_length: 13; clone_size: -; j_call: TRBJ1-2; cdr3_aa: CANELPGGYGYTF